The 2 T cell receptor beta chains below all came from one sample that was sequenced in a study of blood T cell repertoires in COVID-19. Using immunoSEQ multiplex PCR, the repertoire was profiled, and TCRdb retains in-frame clones only, with some absent. The sample has more than 200,000 clones, 80% seen once. The sample consisted of PBMCs or T cells enriched from blood (not recorded which). All receptors come from a woman in her 40s with acute COVID-19.

This chain uses TRBV11-2 with TRBJ1-6, with a weak D call TRBD1 (6 bases). Germline V gene lookup returns CDR1 SGHAT and CDR2 FQNNGV. Trimming pared 5 bases from V and 11 bases from J, leaving 10 bases between. This CDR3 is 12 amino acids long. The DNA of the CDR3 is TGTGCCAGCAGCGCACCAGGGGCACCCCTCCACTTT. Its protein is CASSAPGAPLHF.

The V and J genes are TRBV30 and TRBJ2-1; D not certain. The CDR3 is made up of 13 amino acids. Germline V gene sequence: CDR1 GTSNPN, CDR2 SVGIG (reference sequence). With 5 bases removed from V and 2 bases from J, the gap between germline ends came to 10 bases. The CDR3, as DNA: TGTGCCTGGGCTAAATTGACCTACAATGAGCAGTTCTTC. Residues: CAWAKLTYNEQFF.